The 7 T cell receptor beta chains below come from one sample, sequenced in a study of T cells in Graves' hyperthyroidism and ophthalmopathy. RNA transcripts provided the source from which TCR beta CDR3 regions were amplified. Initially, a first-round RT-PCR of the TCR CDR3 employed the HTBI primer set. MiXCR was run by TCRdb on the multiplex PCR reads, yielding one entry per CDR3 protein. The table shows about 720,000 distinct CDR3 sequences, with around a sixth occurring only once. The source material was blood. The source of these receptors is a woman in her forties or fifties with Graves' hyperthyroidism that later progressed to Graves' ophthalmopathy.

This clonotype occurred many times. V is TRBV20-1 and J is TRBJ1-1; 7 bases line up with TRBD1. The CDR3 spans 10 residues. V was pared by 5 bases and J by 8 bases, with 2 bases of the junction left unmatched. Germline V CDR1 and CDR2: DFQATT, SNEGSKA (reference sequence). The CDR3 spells CSALQGEAFF. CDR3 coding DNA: TGCAGTGCTCTACAGGGGGAAGCTTTCTTT.

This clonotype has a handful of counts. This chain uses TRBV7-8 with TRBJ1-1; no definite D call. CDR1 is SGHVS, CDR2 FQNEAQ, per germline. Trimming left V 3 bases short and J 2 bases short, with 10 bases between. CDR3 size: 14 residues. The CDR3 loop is CASSLEQRNTEAFF. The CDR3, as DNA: TGTGCCAGCAGCTTGGAACAGAGAAACACTGAAGCTTTCTTT.

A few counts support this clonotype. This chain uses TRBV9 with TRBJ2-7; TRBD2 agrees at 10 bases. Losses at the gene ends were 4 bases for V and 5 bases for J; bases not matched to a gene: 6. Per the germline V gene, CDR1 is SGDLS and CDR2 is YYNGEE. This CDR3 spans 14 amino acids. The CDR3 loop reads CASSQLTSGDEQYF. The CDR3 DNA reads TGTGCCAGCAGCCAACTTACTAGCGGGGACGAGCAGTACTTC. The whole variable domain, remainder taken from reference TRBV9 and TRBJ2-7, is DSGVTQTPKHLITATGQRVTLRCSPRSGDLSVYWYQQSLDQGLQFLIQYYNGEERAKGNILERFSAQQFPDLHSELNLSSLELGDSALYFCASSQLTSGDEQYFGPGTRLTVT.

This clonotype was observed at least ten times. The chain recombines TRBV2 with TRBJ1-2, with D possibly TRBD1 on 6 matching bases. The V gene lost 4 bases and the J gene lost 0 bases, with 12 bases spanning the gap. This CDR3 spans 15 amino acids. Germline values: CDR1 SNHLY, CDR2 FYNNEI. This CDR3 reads CASSGTGLANYGYTF. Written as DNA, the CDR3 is TGTGCCAGCAGTGGAACAGGGTTGGCTAACTATGGCTACACCTTC.

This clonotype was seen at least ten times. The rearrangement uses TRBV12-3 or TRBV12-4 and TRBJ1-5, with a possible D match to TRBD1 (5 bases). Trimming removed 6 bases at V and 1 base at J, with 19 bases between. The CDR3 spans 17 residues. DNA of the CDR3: TGTGCCAGCAGCCCGGGGGGGAGGGTTAGGAGCAATCAGCCCCAGCATTTT. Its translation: CASSPGGRVRSNQPQHF.

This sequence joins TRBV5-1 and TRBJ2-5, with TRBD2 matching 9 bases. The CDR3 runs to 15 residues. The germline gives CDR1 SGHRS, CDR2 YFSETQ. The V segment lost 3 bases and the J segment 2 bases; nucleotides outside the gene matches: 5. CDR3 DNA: TGCGCCAGCAGCTGGAGCGGGGGGAGACAAGAGACCCAGTACTTC. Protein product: CASSWSGGRQETQYF.

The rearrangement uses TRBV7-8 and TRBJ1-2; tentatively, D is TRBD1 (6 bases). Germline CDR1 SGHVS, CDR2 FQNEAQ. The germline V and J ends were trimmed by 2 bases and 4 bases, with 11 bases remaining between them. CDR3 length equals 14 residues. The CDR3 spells CASSLSTGTYGYTF. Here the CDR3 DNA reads TGTGCCAGCAGCTTATCGACAGGCACCTATGGCTACACCTTC.